In this sample, the clone carrying this T cell receptor beta chain turned up a few times. Its antigen remains unknown. This sample was taken from a study of beta chain features in type 1 diabetes. Over 95% purity was reached by all sorted populations. V was cut by 6 bases and J by 5 bases, with 21 bases left in between. The CDR3 loop spans 16 amino acids. CDR1 is ENHRY and CDR2 is SYGVKD in the germline V gene. Expressed TCRB transcripts were sequenced, since all the RNA that had been isolated was reverse transcribed. Clones were read by immunoSEQ multiplex PCR, and TCRdb kept only the in-frame ones, dropping some. This repertoire shows 600,000 or so clones, 9.5% to 15% found once; its top ten account for approximately 0.11%. Findings and limits, study-wide: In type 1 diabetes patients, VDJ junctions had fewer insertions; deletions at these junctions were more frequent. Across all four CD4+ subsets, people with type 1 diabetes showed modestly shorter TCRB CDR3s. The study found that naive, central memory and Treg TCRB repertoires appeared more similar in patients than in healthy donors.

This clonotype originated in a man younger than 45 with type 1 diabetes. Sequenced input: naive CD4+ T cells from blood. The rearrangement joins TRBV10-3 to TRBJ2-3; D possibly corresponds to TRBD1 (8 bases). In nucleotides, the CDR3 is TGTGCCATCAGCGAGGGCGGGGGACAGGATAGAGATACGCAGTATTTT. Amino acids: CAISEGGGQDRDTQYF.